Presented here are 27 T cell receptor beta chains from one specimen sequenced in a study of PD-1 blockade in classical Hodgkin lymphoma. Relapse after autologous stem cell transplantation occurred in every patient, and brentuximab vedotin exposure varied. Clones were read by immunoSEQ multiplex PCR, and TCRdb kept only the in-frame ones, dropping some. The data contain roughly 40,000 clones, 85% to 90% of them seen just once; the ten biggest clones take up approximately 9%. Sequenced material: peripheral blood mononuclear cells (PBMCs), taken at baseline. The receptors were gathered from a human donor with classical Hodgkin lymphoma.

The chain combines TRBV18 with TRBJ2-5; TRBD2 agrees at 12 bases. Germline-derived CDR1 and CDR2 are KGHSH and LQKENI. Unmatched junction bases numbered 12, after V lost 3 bases and J lost 4 bases. This CDR3 spans 18 amino acids. The CDR3 reads CASSPYSLAGGPPETQYF. In DNA form, the CDR3 reads TGTGCCAGCTCACCTTACTCCCTAGCGGGAGGGCCACCAGAGACCCAGTACTTC.

The V and J genes are TRBV4-3 and TRBJ1-2; D possibly corresponds to TRBD1 (6 bases). The CDR3 totals 14 residues. Trimming removed 2 bases from V and 7 bases from J, with 14 bases in between. From germline, CDR1 is LGHNA and CDR2 YSLEER. CDR3 sequence reads: CASSQIGGQIGYTF. CDR3 DNA: TGCGCCAGCAGCCAAATTGGGGGGCAAATTGGCTACACCTTC.

V usage is TRBV5-1 and J usage is TRBJ2-5; D is uncertain. Germline V gives CDR1 SGHRS, CDR2 YFSETQ. V was clipped by 1 base and J by 1 base, with 2 bases between them. The CDR3 is 12 residues long. In nucleotides, the CDR3 is TGCGCCAGCAGCTTGACCCAAGAGACCCAGTACTTC. It codes for CASSLTQETQYF.

V gene TRBV4-1 combines with J gene TRBJ1-1; D gene unclear. Between the trimmed V and J ends, which lost 0 bases and 2 bases, there was a span of 13 bases. There are 16 residues in the CDR3. Looked up from germline, CDR1 is MGHRA and CDR2 is YSYEKL. This CDR3 reads CASSQDPHDSNTEAFF. The CDR3 DNA sequence: TGCGCCAGCAGCCAAGATCCTCATGACTCCAACACTGAAGCTTTCTTT.

This sequence joins TRBV6-6 and TRBJ1-1; D gene ambiguous. The germline V gene has CDR1 MNHNY and CDR2 SVGAGI (reference sequence). V shed 0 bases and J shed 5 bases, with 13 bases lying between them. The CDR3 extends over 15 amino acids. In nucleotides, the CDR3 is TGTGCCAGCAGTTACTCATCAGGAGTTGGGACTGAAGCTTTCTTT. Protein: CASSYSSGVGTEAFF.

The CDR3 sequence is CASSLDKETGDFEAFF. In DNA, the CDR3 is TGTGCCAGCAGCTTAGATAAGGAGACAGGTGATTTTGAAGCTTTCTTT. J is TRBJ1-1 and V is TRBV11-3; D might be TRBD1 (6 bases). The CDR3 contains 16 residues. CDR1 and CDR2 from the germline V gene are SGHNT and YENEEA. The V and J ends lost 0 bases and 7 bases respectively, with 18 bases between them.

This CDR3 reads CASSQEAAGSYNEQFF. Here the CDR3 DNA reads TGCGCCAGCAGCCAAGAGGCAGCAGGCTCCTACAATGAGCAGTTCTTC. The rearrangement joins TRBV4-1 to TRBJ2-1; D is unresolved. Germline CDR1 is MGHRA and CDR2 is YSYEKL. There are 16 residues in the CDR3. Trimming left V 0 bases short and J 0 bases short, with 9 bases between.

The CDR3, as DNA: TGTGCCAGCAGTTACGGGCATGGGAACACTGAAGCTTTCTTT. This translates into CASSYGHGNTEAFF. The rearrangement joins TRBV6-6 to TRBJ1-1, with unresolved D. V lost 2 bases and J 1 base, leaving 8 bases between the germline ends. Germline V gene lookup returns CDR1 MNHNY and CDR2 SVGAGI (reference sequence). CDR3 size: 14 residues.

The V gene is TRBV11-2, the J gene TRBJ1-5; perhaps TRBD1 as D (5 bases). V was cut by 5 bases and J by 5 bases, with 10 bases left in between. The CDR3 covers 13 residues. Germline V gene data show CDR1 as SGHAT and CDR2 as FQNNGV. The CDR3 is CASSETVHQPQHF. The CDR3 coding sequence is TGTGCCAGCAGCGAGACAGTACATCAGCCCCAGCATTTT. Complete variable domain (other parts from reference TRBV11-2 and TRBJ1-5): EAGVAQSPRYKIIEKRQSVAFWCNPISGHATLYWYQQILGQGPKLLIQFQNNGVVDDSQLPKDRFSAERLKGVDSTLKIQPAKLEDSAVYLCASSETVHQPQHFGDGTRLSIL.

The V call is TRBV7-8, the J call TRBJ2-3, with TRBD2 identical over 9 bases. The CDR3 length is 15 residues. The germline CDR1 and CDR2 sequences are SGHVS and FQNEAQ. V gave up 2 bases and J gave up 0 bases; unmatched junction bases: 0. The CDR3 loop is CASSLLAGSTDTQYF. The CDR3 DNA reads as TGTGCCAGCAGCTTACTAGCGGGGAGCACAGATACGCAGTATTTT.

CDR3 DNA: TGTGCCAGTAGGTCTAGCGGGACTTCCTACGAGCAGTACTTC. It specifies CASRSSGTSYEQYF. The V call is TRBV19, the J call TRBJ2-7; TRBD2 matches at 9 bases. CDR1 and CDR2 (germline): LNHDA, SQIVND (reference sequence). The ends lost 6 bases at V and 1 base at J; junction bases unmatched: 4. The CDR3 runs 14 residues.

The chain employs TRBV7-2 and TRBJ2-1; D may be TRBD1 (6 bases). V dropped 2 bases and J dropped 6 bases, with 17 bases sitting between them. This CDR3 is 16 amino acids long. The germline V gene encodes CDR1 SGHTA and CDR2 FQGNSA. This chain's CDR3 is CASSLRWTASFNEQFF. The CDR3 DNA is TGTGCCAGCAGCTTACGTTGGACAGCTAGCTTCAATGAGCAGTTCTTC.

The chain combines TRBV5-1 with TRBJ2-1; tentative D call: TRBD1 (5 bases). The CDR3 spans 18 residues. The V gene lost 2 bases and the J gene lost 9 bases, with 27 bases spanning the gap. Looked up from germline, CDR1 is SGHRS and CDR2 is YFSETQ. Written as DNA, the CDR3 is TGCGCCAGCAGCTTTACGTCGTCTTGGTCCGGACATAAGGGTGAGCAGTTCTTC. It specifies CASSFTSSWSGHKGEQFF.

This chain connects TRBV7-7 to TRBJ2-7, with D possibly being TRBD2 (6 bases). Deletions cut 1 base from V and 5 bases from J, with 9 bases between. Germline CDR1 reads SSHAT; CDR2 reads FNYEAQ (reference sequence). This CDR3 region has 13 residues. Here the CDR3 reads CASSLVWGDEQYF. The CDR3 DNA sequence: TGTGCCAGCAGCTTAGTTTGGGGGGACGAGCAGTACTTC.

This clone was seen only a few times. The gene calls are TRBV2 and TRBJ2-1, with D unresolved. CDR3 size: 11 residues. Germline CDR1 is SNHLY and CDR2 is FYNNEI. V gave up 4 bases and J gave up 8 bases, with 6 bases separating them. CDR3 amino acids: CASSAVDEQFF. CDR3 in DNA: TGTGCCAGCAGTGCGGTAGATGAGCAGTTCTTC.

A single count supports this clone. This chain connects TRBV6-6 to TRBJ2-7, with 9 bases identical to TRBD1. This CDR3 spans 15 amino acids. Trimming at V came to 4 bases and at J to 2 bases, leaving 6 bases not matched to a gene. Germline CDR1 reads MNHNY; CDR2 reads SVGAGI (reference sequence). As DNA, the CDR3 is TGTGCCAGCAGTTCCAGGGACAGGGAGACCTACGAGCAGTACTTC. Translation gives CASSSRDRETYEQYF.

The chain links TRBV27 to TRBJ2-7; D might be TRBD2 (6 bases). V lost 2 bases, J lost 6 bases, and 14 bases lay in between. The CDR3 spans 14 residues. CDR1 is MNHEY and CDR2 is SMNVEV in the germline V gene (reference sequence). The CDR3 sequence: CASSLKGLNFEQYF. The DNA for the CDR3 is TGTGCCAGCAGTTTAAAGGGACTTAACTTCGAGCAGTACTTC.

This clone is a singleton in its sample. This rearrangement joins TRBV23-1 to TRBJ2-7; 10 bases fit TRBD2. TRBV23-1 is treated as an ORF (open reading frame) with a function not yet certain. The CDR3 spans 13 residues. Trimming cost V 3 bases and J 6 bases; bases outside gene matches: 2. The CDR3: CASSHPSGSEQYF. As DNA, the CDR3 is TGCGCCAGCAGTCACCCTAGCGGGAGCGAGCAGTACTTC.

The chain links TRBV6-5 to TRBJ2-5; possible D gene TRBD2, 6 bases. Germline V CDR1 and CDR2: MNHEY, SVGAGI. Between the trimmed V and J ends, which lost 1 base and 1 base, there was a span of 13 bases. The CDR3 extends over 16 amino acids. The CDR3 is CASSYFGGAAQETQYF. The DNA for the CDR3 is TGTGCCAGCAGTTACTTCGGGGGAGCAGCCCAAGAGACCCAGTACTTC.

This chain joins TRBV2 and TRBJ1-1; no clear D. Trimming took off 11 bases at V and 5 bases at J, with 12 bases between the two ends. The CDR3 extends over 11 amino acids. Germline V gene lookup returns CDR1 SNHLY and CDR2 FYNNEI. CDR3 loop: CAPLKRTEAFF. CDR3 nucleotide sequence: TGTGCCCCCCTAAAGAGGACTGAAGCTTTCTTT.

This rearrangement joins TRBV5-6 to TRBJ2-5; the match to TRBD1 covers 9 bases. The junction had 13 bases not matched to a gene; V was cut back by 0 bases and J by 4 bases. This CDR3 is built from 18 residues. Germline assignment: CDR1 SGHDT and CDR2 YYEEEE. The CDR3 DNA follows: TGTGCCAGCAGCTTGGGGGCACTGTACAGGGGGCGCGGAGAGACCCAGTACTTC. Residues: CASSLGALYRGRGETQYF. The full variable domain, its missing parts supplied by reference TRBV5-6 and TRBJ2-5, is DAGVTQSPTHLIKTRGQQVTLRCSPKSGHDTVSWYQQALGQGPQFIFQYYEEEERQRGNFPDRFSGHQFPNYSSELNVNALLLGDSALYLCASSLGALYRGRGETQYFGPGTRLLVL.

The chain carries TRBV5-1 and TRBJ2-1, with TRBD2 matching over 11 bases. The CDR3 totals 18 residues. With 1 base clipped from V and 2 bases from J, the junction kept 8 bases outside the gene matches. From germline, CDR1 is SGHRS and CDR2 YFSETQ. The CDR3 nucleotides read TGCGCCAGCAGCTTGTGGGTAGCGGGAGGGAATACCTACAATGAGCAGTTCTTC. The encoded protein is CASSLWVAGGNTYNEQFF.

The chain recombines TRBV9 with TRBJ2-3; 10 bases agree with TRBD2. CDR1 and CDR2 from the germline V gene are SGDLS and YYNGEE. J lost 0 bases, V lost 3 bases, and 4 bases had no gene match. CDR3 size: 16 residues. The CDR3 here is CASSELSGRSTDTQYF. The CDR3 nucleotides are TGTGCCAGCAGCGAGCTTAGCGGGAGGAGCACAGATACGCAGTATTTT.

CDR3: CSVWTGGLNTEAFF. The CDR3 nucleotides read TGCAGCGTCTGGACAGGGGGTTTGAACACTGAAGCTTTCTTT. This chain uses TRBV29-1 with TRBJ1-1, with 10 bases that match TRBD1. Germline trimming cut 6 bases from V and 0 bases from J; bases unmatched to any gene: 4. Germline assignment: CDR1 SQVTM and CDR2 ANQGSEA. This CDR3 has 14 amino acids.

The gene calls are TRBV25-1 and TRBJ1-1, with no clear D. From germline, CDR1 is MGHDK and CDR2 SYGVNS. Trimming shortened V by 1 base and J by 4 bases, and 1 base separated the two germline ends. This CDR3 contains 11 residues. CDR3 amino acids: CASSEFTEAFF. The DNA of the CDR3 is TGTGCCAGCAGTGAATTCACTGAAGCTTTCTTT.

The chain couples TRBV12-1 to TRBJ2-7; TRBD1 reflects the table's D call only, with no check against the DNA. TRBV12-1 is given as a pseudogene. This CDR3 has 17 amino acids. The CDR3 reads CASSFKLGGSNFNEQYF. The CDR3 DNA is TGTGCCAGCAGCTTTAAGTTAGGGGGCAGCAATTTCAACGAGCAGTACTTC.

This clone has more than one count but fewer than ten. This rearrangement joins TRBV28 to TRBJ2-5; either TRBD1 or TRBD2 may supply D (5 bases each). This CDR3 is 14 amino acids long. Trimming left V 10 bases short and J 4 bases short, with 19 bases between. Germline CDR1 and CDR2: MDHEN and SYDVKM. The CDR3 coding sequence is TGTGCCACAACCGGGACGCCGGTGGGAGAGACCCAGTACTTC. It codes for CATTGTPVGETQYF.